This TCR beta chain was identified in a study of identical twins. The study, taken as a whole, reports: Insertions ran lower in abundant cord blood beta clonotypes, though not in memory repertoires.

The CDR3 extends over 12 amino acids. V shed 6 bases, J shed 5 bases, and the junction held 7 bases outside the gene matches. CDR1 and CDR2 from the germline V gene are DFQATT and SNEGSKA (reference sequence). Template switching supplied a universal primer site; unique molecular identifiers were carried on the cDNA. TCRdb reprocessed the 5' RACE reads via MiXCR and lists one record per CDR3 protein. The table includes hundreds of thousands of distinct CDR3 sequences, around a sixth detected once. A remark on this clonotype: Its antigen is undetermined.

These same data were also listed under a study on T cells expressing NK-cell markers. This second study notes: Sequencing of TCR beta repertoires drew on sorted CD3+CD56+NKG2C+, CD3+CD56+NKG2C- and CD3+CD56-NKG2C+ T cells. Restricting sorting to alpha-beta TCR T cells was achieved in several experiments by an anti-gamma-delta TCR antibody.

This sequence was found in a woman aged 18-29 years in good health. The V call is TRBV20-1, the J call TRBJ2-7, with 7 positions matching TRBD1. The sequenced sample was PBMCs. CDR3 DNA sequence: TGCAGTGCCAGGGGGACCTCAGACGAGCAGTACTTC. Translation gives CSARGTSDEQYF.